These T cell receptor beta chains were read from a single sample in a study of cytomegalovirus exposure and HLA in healthy donors. Method: immunoSEQ multiplex PCR; TCRdb's copy keeps in-frame clones and lacks some. The table shows about 150,000 clones, with about 70% occurring only once. The sample consisted of PBMCs. The source is a man aged 18-30 years in good health and CMV-seronegative. Both conserved end residues are trimmed from each CDR3. The listing skips clone size in some rows; elsewhere it reads once, few, many or a size class.

v_call clone_size cdr3_aa
TRBV7-9 - ASSVHQGVEGYT
TRBV6-5 - ASSYSAGENSQY
TRBV4-3 - ASTFMTGPYEQY
TRBV27 once ASSQEGRTVPKNSPLH
TRBV5-6 few ASSLGRGAFLGYT
TRBV28 few ASSTNRVRGYGYT
TRBV7-3 - ASSSQGAGEQF
TRBV5-1 - ASSWGTGDTSLEAEKLF
TRBV13 few ASSGRMGLQETQY
TRBV6-5 - ASSYSGASGNTIY
TRBV7-2 few ASSSTSGARNEQF
TRBV27 - ASSLGGGDGYT
TRBV6-5 - ASRRTGAYGYT
TRBV7-3 - ASSRDSSNEQF
TRBV6-5 - ASSRFGADGYT
TRBV19 - ASSVTGGTDTQY
TRBV11-2 - ASSRGLLQETQY
TRBV4-1 - ASSQVVTGTVLYGYT
TRBV5-1 few ASSLVGTSGGQETQY
TRBV2 - ASSGTSGASTDTQY
TRBV21-1 - ASSNKNTGQQE
TRBV11-2 - ASSHRGLSIEQY
TRBV29-1 - SVEDPGETQY
TRBV9 once ASSPSPGTGLYEQY
TRBV28 once ASSYSSDYGYT
TRBV10-2 once ASRPGQGQTYEQY
TRBV19 few ASSRGYNQPQH
TRBV25-1 - ASMGWSSAGAYDEQF
TRBV18 - ASSPGGFGDEQF
TRBV6-5 - ASSYDRGDEQF
TRBV10-1 - ASSGQLNTEAF
TRBV29-1 - SAAQGRDTEAF
TRBV5-1 - ASSLEGGNTEAF